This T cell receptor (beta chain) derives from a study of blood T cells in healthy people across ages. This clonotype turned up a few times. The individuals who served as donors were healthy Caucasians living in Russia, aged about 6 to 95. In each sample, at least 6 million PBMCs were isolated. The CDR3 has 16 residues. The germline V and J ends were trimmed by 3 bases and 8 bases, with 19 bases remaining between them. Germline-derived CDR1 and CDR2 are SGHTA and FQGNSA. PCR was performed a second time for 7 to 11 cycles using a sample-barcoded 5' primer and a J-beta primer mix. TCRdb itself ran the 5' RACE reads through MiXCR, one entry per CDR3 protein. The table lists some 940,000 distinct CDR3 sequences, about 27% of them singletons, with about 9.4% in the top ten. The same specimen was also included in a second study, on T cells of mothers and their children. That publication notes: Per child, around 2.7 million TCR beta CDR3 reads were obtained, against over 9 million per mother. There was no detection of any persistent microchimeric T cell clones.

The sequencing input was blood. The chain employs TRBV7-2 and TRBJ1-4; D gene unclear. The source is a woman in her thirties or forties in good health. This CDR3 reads CASSFQPSPAGEKLFF. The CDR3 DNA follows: TGTGCCAGCAGCTTCCAACCCTCCCCGGCAGGAGAAAAACTGTTTTTT.